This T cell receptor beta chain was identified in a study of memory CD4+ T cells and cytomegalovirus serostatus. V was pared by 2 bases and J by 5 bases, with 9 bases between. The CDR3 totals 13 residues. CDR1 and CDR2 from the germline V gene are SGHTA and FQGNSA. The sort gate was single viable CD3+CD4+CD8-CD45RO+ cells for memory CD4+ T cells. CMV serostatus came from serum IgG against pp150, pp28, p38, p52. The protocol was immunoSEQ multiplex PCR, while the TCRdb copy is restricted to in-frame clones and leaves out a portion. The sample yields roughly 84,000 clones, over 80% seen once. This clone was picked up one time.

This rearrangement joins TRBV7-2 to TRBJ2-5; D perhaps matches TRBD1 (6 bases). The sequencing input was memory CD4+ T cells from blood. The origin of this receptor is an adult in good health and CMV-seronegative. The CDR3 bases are TGTGCCAGCAGCTTAAGCAGGGGTGAGACCCAGTACTTC. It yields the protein CASSLSRGETQYF.